This T cell receptor beta chain was sequenced for a study of control samples from healthy donors and cancer patients. The CDR3 totals 17 residues. The germline V gene has CDR1 LNHDA and CDR2 SQIVND (reference sequence). V lost 3 bases to trimming and J lost 10 bases; unmatched junction nucleotides: 14. Only in-frame clones appear in the TCRdb table, and some are missing; sequencing was by immunoSEQ multiplex PCR. The repertoire holds approximately 50,000 clones, with 87% as singletons. What was sequenced was PBMCs. This TCR was recovered from a woman in her sixties or seventies with lung cancer. The gene calls are TRBV19 and TRBJ2-1, with 11 positions matching TRBD2. In DNA, the CDR3 is TGTGCCAGTAGTATGGGTCGCGGGCTAGCGGGAGGCATGGAGCAGTTCTTC. Translating it yields CASSMGRGLAGGMEQFF.